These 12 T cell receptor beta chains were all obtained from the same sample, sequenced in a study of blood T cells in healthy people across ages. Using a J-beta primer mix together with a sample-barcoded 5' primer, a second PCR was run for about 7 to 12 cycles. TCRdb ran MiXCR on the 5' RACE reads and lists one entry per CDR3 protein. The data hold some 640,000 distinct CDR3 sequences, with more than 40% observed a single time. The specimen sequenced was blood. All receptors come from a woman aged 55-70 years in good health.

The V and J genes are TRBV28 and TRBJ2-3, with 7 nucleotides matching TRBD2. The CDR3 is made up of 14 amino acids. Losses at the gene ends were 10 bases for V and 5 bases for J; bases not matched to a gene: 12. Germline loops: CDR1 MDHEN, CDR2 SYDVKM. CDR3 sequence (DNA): TGTGCCACCTCCCTCCTAGCGGCCGGAGATACGCAGTATTTT. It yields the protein CATSLLAAGDTQYF.

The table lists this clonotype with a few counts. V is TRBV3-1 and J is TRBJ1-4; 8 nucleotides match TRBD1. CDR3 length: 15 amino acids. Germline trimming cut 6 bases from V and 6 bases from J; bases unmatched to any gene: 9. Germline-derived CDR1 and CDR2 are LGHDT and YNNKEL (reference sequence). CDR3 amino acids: CASSSGQVRDEKLFF. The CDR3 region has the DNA TGTGCCAGCAGTTCGGGACAGGTTCGCGATGAAAAACTGTTTTTT.

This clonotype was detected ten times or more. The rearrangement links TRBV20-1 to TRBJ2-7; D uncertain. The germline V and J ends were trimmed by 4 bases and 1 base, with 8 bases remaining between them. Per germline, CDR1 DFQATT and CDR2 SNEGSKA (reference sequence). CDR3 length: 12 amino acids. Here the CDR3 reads CSAIRDSYEQYF. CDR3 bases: TGCAGTGCTATAAGGGATTCCTACGAGCAGTACTTC.

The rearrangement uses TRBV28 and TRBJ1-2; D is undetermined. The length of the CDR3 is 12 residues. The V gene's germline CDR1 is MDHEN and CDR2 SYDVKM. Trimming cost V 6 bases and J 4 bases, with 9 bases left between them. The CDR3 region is CASRFGIYGYTF. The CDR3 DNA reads TGTGCCAGCAGGTTTGGGATCTATGGCTACACCTTC.

The CDR3 reads CASSLGRSMDEQFF. CDR3 DNA: TGTGCCAGCAGCTTAGGTAGGTCGATGGATGAGCAGTTCTTC. The gene calls are TRBV7-2 and TRBJ2-1, with D unclear. V lost 1 base and J 8 bases, leaving 12 bases between the germline ends. The CDR3 is made up of 14 amino acids. In germline, CDR1 is SGHTA, CDR2 FQGNSA.

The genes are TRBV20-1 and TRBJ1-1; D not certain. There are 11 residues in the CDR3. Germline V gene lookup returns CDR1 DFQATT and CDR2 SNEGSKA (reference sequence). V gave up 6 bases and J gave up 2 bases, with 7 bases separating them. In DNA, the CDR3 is TGCAGTGCCCACGAAAACACTGAAGCTTTCTTT. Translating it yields CSAHENTEAFF.

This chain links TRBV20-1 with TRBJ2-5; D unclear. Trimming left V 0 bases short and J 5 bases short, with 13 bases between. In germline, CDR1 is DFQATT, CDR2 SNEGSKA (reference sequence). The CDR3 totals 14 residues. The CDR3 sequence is CSARDEVVGETQYF. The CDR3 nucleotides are TGCAGTGCTAGAGACGAGGTTGTCGGGGAGACCCAGTACTTC.

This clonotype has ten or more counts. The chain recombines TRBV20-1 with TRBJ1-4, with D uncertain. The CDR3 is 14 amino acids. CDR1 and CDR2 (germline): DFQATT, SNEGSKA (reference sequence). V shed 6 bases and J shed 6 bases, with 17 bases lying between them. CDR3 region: CSAKRSGLDEKLFF. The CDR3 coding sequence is TGCAGTGCCAAGCGGTCGGGATTAGATGAAAAACTGTTTTTT.

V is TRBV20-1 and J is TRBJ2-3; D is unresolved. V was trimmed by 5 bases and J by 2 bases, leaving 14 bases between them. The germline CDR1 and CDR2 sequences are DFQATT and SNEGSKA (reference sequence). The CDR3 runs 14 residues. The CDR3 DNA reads TGCAGTGCTCCTGCCGAGGCGGTCACAGATACGCAGTATTTT. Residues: CSAPAEAVTDTQYF.

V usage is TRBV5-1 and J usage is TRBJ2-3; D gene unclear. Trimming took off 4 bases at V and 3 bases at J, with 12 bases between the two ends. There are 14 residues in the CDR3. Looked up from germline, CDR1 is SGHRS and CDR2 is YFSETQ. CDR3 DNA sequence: TGCGCCAGCAGCCCCCGTACAACAACAGATACGCAGTATTTT. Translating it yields CASSPRTTTDTQYF.

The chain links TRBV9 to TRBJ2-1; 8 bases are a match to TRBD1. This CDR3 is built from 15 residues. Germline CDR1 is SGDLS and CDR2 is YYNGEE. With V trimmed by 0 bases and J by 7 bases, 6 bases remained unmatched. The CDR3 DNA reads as TGTGCCAGCAGCGTAGGGCAGGGGGCGCTAAATGAGCAGTTCTTC. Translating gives CASSVGQGALNEQFF. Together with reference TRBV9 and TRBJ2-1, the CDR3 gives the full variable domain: DSGVTQTPKHLITATGQRVTLRCSPRSGDLSVYWYQQSLDQGLQFLIQYYNGEERAKGNILERFSAQQFPDLHSELNLSSLELGDSALYFCASSVGQGALNEQFFGPGTRLTVL.

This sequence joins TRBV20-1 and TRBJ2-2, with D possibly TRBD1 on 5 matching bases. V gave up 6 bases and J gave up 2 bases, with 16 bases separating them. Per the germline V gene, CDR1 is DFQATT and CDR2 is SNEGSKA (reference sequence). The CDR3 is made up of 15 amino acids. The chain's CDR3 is CSAPVFTGNTGELFF. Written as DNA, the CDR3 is TGCAGTGCCCCGGTATTCACAGGAAACACCGGGGAGCTGTTTTTT.